This is a list of T cell receptor beta chains from one sample in a study of blood T cell repertoires in COVID-19. Only in-frame clones appear in the TCRdb table, and some are missing; sequencing was by immunoSEQ multiplex PCR. In the table there are about 94,000 clones, about 86% of which are singletons. Sequencing was done on a sample of peripheral blood. These receptors were collected from a woman aged 60 to 75 in a cohort sampled during active or convalescent COVID-19. Both conserved end residues are part of each CDR3. Fields, in order: J gene, clone size, D gene, V gene, CDR3 protein, CDR3 DNA. D genes are given only for firm matches. The size entry is marked missing in some rows and otherwise reads once, few, many or a size class.

TRBJ2-7 - - TRBV5-1 CASSPGQYEQYF TGCGCCAGCAGCCCAGGGCAATACGAGCAGTACTTC
TRBJ1-5 - - TRBV19 CASSPQRGYSNQPQHF TGTGCCAGTAGTCCCCAACGGGGGTATAGCAATCAGCCCCAGCATTTT
TRBJ1-1 - - TRBV10-2 CASSEAREGAEAFF TGCGCCAGCAGTGAGGCCAGGGAGGGGGCTGAAGCTTTCTTT
TRBJ2-2 - - TRBV29-1 CSVGRGSGGELFF TGCAGCGTTGGTCGGGGGAGCGGAGGGGAGCTGTTTTTT
TRBJ2-3 - - TRBV15 CATSRGQGTDTQYF TGTGCCACCAGCAGAGGACAGGGCACAGATACGCAGTATTTT
TRBJ1-1 - TRBD1 TRBV28 CASRYRGALNTEAFF TGTGCCAGCAGGTACAGGGGGGCTTTGAACACTGAAGCTTTCTTT
TRBJ2-2 - - TRBV30 CAWSDLGELFF TGTGCCTGGAGTGATCTCGGGGAGCTGTTTTTT
TRBJ2-1 - - TRBV19 CASSIGQRNEQFF TGTGCCAGTAGTATAGGACAGCGCAATGAGCAGTTCTTC
TRBJ1-1 - TRBD1 TRBV6-6 CASSPDRGYTEAFF TGTGCCAGCAGTCCGGACAGGGGGTACACTGAAGCTTTCTTT
TRBJ2-1 - TRBD2 TRBV19 CASSTLYLAGETHEQFF TGTGCCAGTAGTACCCTCTACCTAGCGGGAGAAACCCATGAGCAGTTCTTC
TRBJ2-6 - TRBD2 TRBV28 CASSLLAGGGANVLTF TGTGCCAGCAGCCTACTAGCGGGAGGTGGGGCCAACGTCCTGACTTTC
TRBJ2-5 once TRBD2 TRBV19 CASSIKRGGFETQYF TGTGCCAGTAGTATAAAGCGGGGGGGCTTTGAGACCCAGTACTTC
TRBJ2-1 once - TRBV4-1 CASSQGAGHSYNEQFF TGCGCCAGCAGCCAAGGAGCGGGACACTCCTACAATGAGCAGTTCTTC
TRBJ1-1 - - TRBV28 CATGDSMNTEAFF TGTGCCACGGGGGACTCTATGAACACTGAAGCTTTCTTT
TRBJ2-7 - - TRBV10-1 CASSEAGTGSYEQYF TGCGCCAGCAGTGAGGCGGGGACGGGATCCTACGAGCAGTACTTC
TRBJ1-2 - - TRBV7-8 CASSWQGQDYGYTF TGTGCCAGCAGCTGGCAGGGGCAGGACTATGGCTACACCTTC
TRBJ1-1 - - TRBV7-2 CASSTARRTAMNTEAFF TGTGCCAGCAGCACCGCCAGGAGGACCGCTATGAACACTGAAGCTTTCTTT
TRBJ2-1 - - TRBV7-3 CASSQTGSSYNEQFF TGTGCCAGCAGTCAAACAGGGAGCTCCTACAATGAGCAGTTCTTC
TRBJ2-7 - - TRBV29-1 CSVGLSSYEQYF TGCAGCGTCGGTTTAAGCTCCTACGAGCAGTACTTC
TRBJ2-5 - TRBD2 TRBV3-1/TRBV3-2 CASSQPSGRVGQETQYF TGTGCCAGCAGCCAACCTAGCGGGAGGGTAGGACAAGAGACCCAGTACTTC
TRBJ2-5 - TRBD2 TRBV11-1 CASSWREGETQYF TGTGCCAGCAGCTGGCGGGAGGGGGAGACCCAGTACTTC
TRBJ2-1 - - TRBV9 CASNLGGGEQFF TGTGCCAGCAACCTAGGGGGGGGTGAGCAGTTCTTC
TRBJ1-5 - - TRBV19 CASRQGNQPQHF TGTGCCAGCCGACAGGGCAATCAGCCCCAGCATTTT
TRBJ2-5 - - TRBV5-1 CASSLAGVGETQYF TGCGCCAGCAGCTTGGCGGGGGTTGGGGAGACCCAGTACTTC
TRBJ1-2 - - TRBV27 CASSSAPLRGYTF TGTGCCAGCAGTTCAGCCCCGCTGCGGGGCTACACCTTC
TRBJ1-5 - TRBD1 TRBV27 CASSSRDRAPNQPQHF TGTGCCAGCAGTTCCCGGGACAGGGCGCCCAATCAGCCCCAGCATTTT
TRBJ1-5 - - TRBV28 CASSPHFSVNSNQPQHF TGTGCCAGCAGTCCTCACTTCTCTGTTAATAGCAATCAGCCCCAGCATTTT
TRBJ2-7 - TRBD2 TRBV7-6 CASSLLPWASGSRSSYEQYF TGTGCCAGCAGCTTACTCCCTTGGGCTAGCGGGAGTAGGAGCTCCTACGAGCAGTACTTC